These 8 T cell receptor beta chains share one sample of origin, sequenced in a study of OX40 agonist ivuxolimab in advanced cancers. The library was built by means of the immunoSEQ multiplex PCR assay. TCRdb re-hosts the immuneACCESS table, in-frame sequences only. Its copies lack some clones; in the studies checked, an unresolved V gene accounts for under half of them, and the cause for the rest is not known. The sample includes about 67,000 clones, with 80% to 90% observed a single time. The ten largest make up around 4% of the sample. The sample was CD4+ or CD8+ T cells sorted from blood, taken in a trial of the OX40 agonist ivuxolimab. These receptors originate from an adult with an advanced solid tumor such as melanoma, head and neck, liver or kidney cancer.

The J gene is TRBJ2-5, the V gene TRBV27; TRBD2 aligns across 11 bases. TRBJ2-7 matches the DNA end more closely, so the J call is doubtful. Germline CDR1 and CDR2: MNHEY and SMNVEV (reference sequence). The CDR3 totals 16 residues. CDR3 sequence (DNA): TGTGCCAGCAGTTTCAGACTAGCGGGGTCCTCCTACGAGCAGTACTTC. Translating gives CASSFRLAGSSYEQYF.

The V and J genes are TRBV5-4 and TRBJ2-3, with D uncertain. Germline CDR1 SGHNT, CDR2 YYREEE (reference sequence). Trimming cost V 0 bases and J 3 bases, with 8 bases left between them. This CDR3 region has 14 residues. The chain's CDR3 is CASSLGLATDTQYF. The CDR3 DNA reads TGTGCCAGCAGCTTGGGACTCGCGACAGATACGCAGTATTTT.

The chain joins TRBV6-1 to TRBJ2-2; 9 nucleotides align to TRBD1. J gave up 2 bases and V 6 bases, and 4 bases lay outside the gene matches. CDR3 length equals 15 residues. Germline CDR1 is MNHNS and CDR2 is SASEGT. Written as DNA, the CDR3 is TGTGCCAGCAGACAGGGGGCTGGAAACACCGGGGAGCTGTTTTTT. It is translated as CASRQGAGNTGELFF.

This chain joins TRBV27 and TRBJ2-7, with no clear D. This CDR3 is 14 amino acids long. The germline V and J ends were trimmed by 2 bases and 2 bases, with 10 bases remaining between them. Per germline, CDR1 MNHEY and CDR2 SMNVEV (reference sequence). The CDR3 sequence: CASSLSFLAYEQYF. The CDR3 coding sequence is TGTGCCAGCAGTTTAAGTTTCTTGGCCTACGAGCAGTACTTC.

The gene calls are TRBV27 and TRBJ1-2, with D possibly matching TRBD1 (6 bases). The germline CDR1 and CDR2 sequences are MNHEY and SMNVEV (reference sequence). V was cut by 5 bases and J by 5 bases, with 15 bases left in between. The CDR3 contains 14 residues. The CDR3 DNA is TGTGCCAGCAGTACCTCACAGGGAGTGTATGGCTACACCTTC. It is translated as CASSTSQGVYGYTF.

To note about this clone: Other DNA sequences from this sample encode an identical CDR3 as well. The chain uses TRBV19 and TRBJ2-7; D is perhaps TRBD1 or TRBD2 (5 bases each). From germline, CDR1 is LNHDA and CDR2 SQIVND (reference sequence). With 2 bases removed from V and 2 bases from J, the gap between germline ends came to 10 bases. The CDR3 runs to 14 residues. The CDR3 nucleotides read TGTGCCAGTAGTATACCGGGACGGACCTACGAGCAGTACTTC. Translation gives CASSIPGRTYEQYF.

The V and J genes are TRBV2 and TRBJ2-1, with TRBD2 matching over 10 bases. The CDR3 contains 16 residues. Germline V gene sequence: CDR1 SNHLY, CDR2 FYNNEI. The trim removed 2 bases at V and 1 base at J, leaving 2 bases unmatched. CDR3 sequence (DNA): TGTGCCAGCAGTGAAATAGCGGGGGGTTCCTACAATGAGCAGTTCTTC. Protein: CASSEIAGGSYNEQFF.

The CDR3 DNA is TGTGCCAGCAGCTTAGGACAGGGGGTACCTGGAAACACCATATATTTT. This translates into CASSLGQGVPGNTIYF. The gene calls are TRBV7-2 and TRBJ1-3, with 9 bases that match TRBD1. The junction had 3 bases not matched to a gene; V was cut back by 1 base and J by 2 bases. CDR3 size: 16 residues. The germline V gene encodes CDR1 SGHTA and CDR2 FQGNSA.